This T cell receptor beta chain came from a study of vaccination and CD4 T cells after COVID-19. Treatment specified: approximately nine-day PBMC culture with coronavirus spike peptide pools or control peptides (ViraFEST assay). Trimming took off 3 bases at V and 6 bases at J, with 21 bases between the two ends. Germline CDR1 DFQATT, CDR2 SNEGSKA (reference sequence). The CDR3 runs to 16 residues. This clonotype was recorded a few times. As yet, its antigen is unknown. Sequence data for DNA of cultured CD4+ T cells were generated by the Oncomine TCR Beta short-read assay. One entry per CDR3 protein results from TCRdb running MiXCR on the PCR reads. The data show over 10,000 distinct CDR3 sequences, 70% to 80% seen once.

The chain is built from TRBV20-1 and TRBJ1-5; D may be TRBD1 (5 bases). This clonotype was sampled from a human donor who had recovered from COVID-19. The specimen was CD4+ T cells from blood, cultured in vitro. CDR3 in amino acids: CSARFNLAGLSQPQHF. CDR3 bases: TGCAGTGCTAGGTTTAATTTGGCAGGGTTGAGTCAGCCCCAGCATTTT.